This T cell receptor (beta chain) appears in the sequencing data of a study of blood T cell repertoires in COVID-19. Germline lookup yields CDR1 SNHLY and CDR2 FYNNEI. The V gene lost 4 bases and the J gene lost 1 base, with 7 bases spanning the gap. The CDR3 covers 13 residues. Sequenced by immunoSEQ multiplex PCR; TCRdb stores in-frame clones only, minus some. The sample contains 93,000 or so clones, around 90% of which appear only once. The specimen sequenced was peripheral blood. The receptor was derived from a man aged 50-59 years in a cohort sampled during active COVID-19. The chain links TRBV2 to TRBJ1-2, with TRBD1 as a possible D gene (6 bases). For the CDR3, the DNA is TGTGCCAGCAGTGTGGACAGTAACTATGGCTACACCTTC. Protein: CASSVDSNYGYTF.